The rows below give T cell receptor beta chains drawn from one sample of a study of T cell repertoires in cytomegalovirus infection. No cognate antigen is known for these TCRs. A single record per CDR3 protein comes from TCRdb applying MiXCR to the reads. The table shows roughly 500,000 distinct CDR3 sequences, with about 33% occurring only once. Sequencing was performed on cultured PBMCs, taken from culture after CMV antigen stimulation. The receptors here all came from a human donor in good health (CMV status not recorded). Some clones in this sample may be carry-over from other donors' samples. Both conserved end residues are trimmed from each CDR3. A D gene is named only where the DNA matches it firmly.

>16|TRBD2|TRBJ2-5|TRBV24-1
ATSDQSTGLADLETQY
>15|.|TRBJ2-1|TRBV2
ASSLRGSGGSYNEQF
>12|.|TRBJ1-2|TRBV27
ASSLKFQDYGYT
>12|.|TRBJ2-7|TRBV27
ASRPVDIPYEQY
>14|.|TRBJ2-3|TRBV7-4
ASSLASWGPTDTQY
>13|TRBD2|TRBJ2-7|TRBV12-3/TRBV12-4
ASSGTSGGYYEQY
>14|TRBD2|TRBJ2-3|TRBV27
ASSLPGLGSTDTQY
>14|TRBD1|TRBJ2-7|TRBV28
ASSLGTGGPAYEQY
>15|TRBD1|TRBJ1-3|TRBV9
ASSVEPDRVDGNTIY
>14|TRBD1|TRBJ1-2|TRBV6-1
ASSEAGQGGDYGYT
>13|TRBD2|TRBJ2-5|TRBV7-2
ASSLGSGSEETQY
>14|.|TRBJ1-2|TRBV4-3
ASSPGPPPANYGYT
>13|TRBD2|TRBJ2-1|TRBV19
ASSAGTSVSNEQF
>15|.|TRBJ2-2|TRBV5-1
ASSLRKRATHTGELF
>11|.|TRBJ2-7|TRBV6-2/TRBV6-3
ASRGTLWYEQY
>12|.|TRBJ1-1|TRBV14
ASSQEGSHTEAF
>13|.|TRBJ1-1|TRBV7-8
ASSSLGGMNTEAF
>12|.|TRBJ2-3|TRBV5-1
ASSQAAQLDTQY
>14|TRBD2|TRBJ2-2|TRBV4-1
ASSQDGGRLTGELF
>16|.|TRBJ2-6|TRBV6-2/TRBV6-3
ASSYPGHQTSGANVLT
>15|TRBD2|TRBJ2-3|TRBV7-2
ASSLVAGGLGGGTQY
>11|.|TRBJ2-4|TRBV6-2/TRBV6-3
ASWTPAENIQY
>17|.|TRBJ2-2|TRBV11-2
ASSLVGAGGGVNTGELF
>11|TRBD2|TRBJ2-7|TRBV6-2/TRBV6-3
ASSLASGNVQY
>14|.|TRBJ2-1|TRBV7-2
ASSLKGPGHYNEQF
>12|.|TRBJ2-3|TRBV11-1
ASSKTPGPYTQY
>11|.|TRBJ2-2|TRBV12-3/TRBV12-4
ASTLGPTGELF
>10|.|TRBJ2-1|TRBV7-2
ASSSRYNEQF
>10|.|TRBJ2-7|TRBV28
ASSLWGHEQY